These 27 T cell receptor beta chains were all obtained from the same sample, sequenced in a study of beta chain features in type 1 diabetes. No antigens are known for them. TCRB transcripts that were expressed got sequenced, as all of the isolated RNA had been reverse transcribed. This table comes from immunoSEQ multiplex PCR, and its TCRdb copy is limited to in-frame clones, with some not included. The sample comprises roughly 150,000 clones, 63% of which are singletons, and roughly 0.092% rests with the top ten. Whole-study results and caveats: Moderate but significant shortening of TCRB CDR3s was recorded in all four CD4+ subsets from Type 1 diabetes patients.

The specimen was naive CD4+ T cells from blood. The receptors derive from a man younger than 45 with type 1 diabetes.

The CDR3 here is CASSLGGTAQETQYF. The CDR3 DNA follows: TGTGCCAGCAGCTTAGGTGGCACAGCACAAGAGACCCAGTACTTC. The chain is built from TRBV7-2 and TRBJ2-5, with D uncertain. V was clipped by 1 base and J by 2 bases, with 11 bases between them. This CDR3 comprises 15 residues. Per the germline V gene, CDR1 is SGHTA and CDR2 is FQGNSA.

This clone was observed a handful of times. CDR3 DNA sequence: TGTGCCTGGACCGAGGGGCGCAAAAACATTCAGTACTTC. It codes for CAWTEGRKNIQYF. The rearrangement joins TRBV30 to TRBJ2-4; D is possibly TRBD1 or TRBD2 (5 bases each). V gave up 4 bases and J gave up 3 bases, with 10 bases separating them. The CDR3 length is 13 residues. CDR1 GTSNPN and CDR2 SVGIG come from the germline V gene (reference sequence).

This clone is a singleton in its sample. The rearrangement uses TRBV20-1 and TRBJ2-5, with a possible D match to TRBD2 (5 bases). The CDR3 is 10 residues long. In germline, CDR1 is DFQATT, CDR2 SNEGSKA (reference sequence). V lost 6 bases, J lost 5 bases, and 7 bases lay in between. This CDR3 reads CSAPGETQYF. CDR3 nucleotides: TGCAGTGCGCCGGGGGAGACCCAGTACTTC.

This clone was seen only a few times. This chain connects TRBV29-1 to TRBJ2-5, with 10 bases matching TRBD1. CDR1 is SQVTM, CDR2 ANQGSEA, per germline. The CDR3 covers 13 residues. J lost 7 bases, V lost 5 bases, and 7 bases had no gene match. The CDR3 DNA sequence: TGCAGCGTTTTCGGGACAGGGGACGCGACCCAGTACTTC. Amino acids: CSVFGTGDATQYF.

V gene TRBV5-6 combines with J gene TRBJ2-5; D unclear. The germline V gene has CDR1 SGHDT and CDR2 YYEEEE. Trimming took 0 bases from V and 1 from J, leaving 13 bases between them. CDR3 size: 16 residues. CDR3 nucleotide sequence: TGTGCCAGCAGCTTGGGCCTCGGAGTAGTCCAAGAGACCCAGTACTTC. Translated, it gives CASSLGLGVVQETQYF.

The V and J genes are TRBV7-2 and TRBJ2-3; D is possibly TRBD2 (6 bases). The V end lost 3 bases, the J end lost 6 bases, and 19 bases lay between the germline ends. The CDR3 runs to 16 residues. The V gene's germline CDR1 is SGHTA and CDR2 FQGNSA. The CDR3 is CASSFPTWGSGDTQYF. CDR3 sequence (DNA): TGTGCCAGCAGCTTCCCGACTTGGGGGAGCGGGGATACGCAGTATTTT.

The chain carries TRBV4-1 and TRBJ2-3; weak D call: TRBD2 (5 bases). Trimming took 0 bases from V and 2 from J, leaving 9 bases between them. The CDR3 has 15 residues. Germline CDR1 MGHRA, CDR2 YSYEKL. The CDR3: CASSQDRLATDTQYF. DNA for the CDR3: TGCGCCAGCAGCCAAGATCGTCTAGCCACAGATACGCAGTATTTT.

The chain carries TRBV11-2 and TRBJ2-7, with D uncertain. Germline V CDR1 and CDR2: SGHAT, FQNNGV. The V gene lost 3 bases and the J gene lost 3 bases, with 21 bases spanning the gap. There are 17 residues in the CDR3. The CDR3 loop is CASSLEKGYSLNYEQYF. In nucleotides, the CDR3 is TGTGCCAGCAGCTTGGAAAAGGGCTACAGCTTAAACTACGAGCAGTACTTC.

This clone has a single count. The V call is TRBV28, the J call TRBJ2-6, with D perhaps matching TRBD1 (5 bases). CDR1 is MDHEN and CDR2 is SYDVKM in the germline V gene. The germline V and J ends were trimmed by 1 base and 3 bases, with 13 bases remaining between them. This CDR3 region has 17 residues. The CDR3: CASSLSSGSDGANVLTF. The CDR3 nucleotides are TGTGCCAGCAGTTTATCCTCAGGGTCGGATGGGGCCAACGTCCTGACTTTC.

The chain combines TRBV9 with TRBJ1-2, with 9 nucleotides matching TRBD1. The CDR3 is 16 residues long. Germline V gene lookup returns CDR1 SGDLS and CDR2 YYNGEE. V was clipped by 4 bases and J by 3 bases; unmatched bases: 10. The CDR3 DNA is TGTGCCAGCAGCACCCCACAGGGGGCAAGGTACTATGGCTACACCTTC. It translates to CASSTPQGARYYGYTF. Full variable domain (rest looked up from reference TRBV9 and TRBJ1-2): DSGVTQTPKHLITATGQRVTLRCSPRSGDLSVYWYQQSLDQGLQFLIQYYNGEERAKGNILERFSAQQFPDLHSELNLSSLELGDSALYFCASSTPQGARYYGYTFGSGTRLTVV.

The chain is built from TRBV9 and TRBJ2-2; either TRBD1 or TRBD2 may supply D (6 bases each). The V gene lost 4 bases and the J gene lost 13 bases, with 17 bases spanning the gap. Germline CDR1 and CDR2: SGDLS and YYNGEE. CDR3 length equals 13 residues. CDR3 region: CASSSPGARALFF. As DNA, the CDR3 is TGTGCCAGCAGCAGCCCGGGGGCGCGCGCGCTGTTTTTT.

This clone has more than one count but fewer than ten. The chain carries TRBV7-2 and TRBJ2-5; possibly TRBD2 for D (6 bases). The V end lost 0 bases, the J end lost 1 base, and 12 bases lay between the germline ends. Germline lookup yields CDR1 SGHTA and CDR2 FQGNSA. This CDR3 has 16 amino acids. The CDR3 loop reads CASSLAGVAVQETQYF. The CDR3 nucleotides are TGTGCCAGCAGCTTAGCGGGTGTAGCGGTCCAAGAGACCCAGTACTTC.

This chain links TRBV29-1 with TRBJ2-3; 12 nucleotides line up with TRBD2. CDR3 length: 18 amino acids. CDR1 SQVTM and CDR2 ANQGSEA come from the germline V gene. V trimming: 2 bases; J trimming: 0 bases; junction bases outside the gene matches: 9. The CDR3 DNA reads as TGCAGCGTTGAAAAGCCTAGCGGGGGGGTTACTAGCACAGATACGCAGTATTTT. Encoded protein: CSVEKPSGGVTSTDTQYF.

The chain has TRBV30 and TRBJ1-1; D gene uncertain. The germline CDR1 and CDR2 sequences are GTSNPN and SVGIG (reference sequence). The CDR3 has 10 amino acids. The CDR3 protein is CVGLNTEAFF. For the CDR3, the DNA is TGTGTGGGTCTAAACACTGAAGCTTTCTTT.

The chain carries TRBV11-2 and TRBJ1-2; 9 nucleotides agree with TRBD1. Trimming took 4 bases from V and 1 from J; bases not matched to a gene: 7. The CDR3 consists of 16 residues. Germline lookup yields CDR1 SGHAT and CDR2 FQNNGV. The CDR3 nucleotides are TGTGCCAGCAGCTCTTTCCGGACAGGGGTTAACTATGGCTACACCTTC. Its protein is CASSSFRTGVNYGYTF.

The chain combines TRBV15 with TRBJ2-3, with D tentatively TRBD1 or TRBD2 (5 bases each). CDR3 length: 17 residues. Germline V gives CDR1 LNHNV, CDR2 YYDKDF (reference sequence). Trimming stripped 0 bases from V and 0 bases from J, with 13 bases between. The chain's CDR3 is CATSRDLGALSTDTQYF. For the CDR3, the DNA is TGTGCCACCAGCAGAGATCTCGGGGCGCTAAGCACAGATACGCAGTATTTT.

Only a few counts were recorded for this clone. The CDR3 protein is CSVDYETQYF. CDR3 coding DNA: TGCAGCGTTGACTATGAGACCCAGTACTTC. The rearrangement uses TRBV29-1 and TRBJ2-5; D is unresolved. CDR1 and CDR2 (germline): SQVTM, ANQGSEA. V was clipped by 3 bases and J by 5 bases, with 4 bases between them. This CDR3 region has 10 residues.

This clone was recorded a few times. The V call is TRBV7-9, the J call TRBJ1-2; D is ambiguous. Trimming removed 6 bases at V and 4 bases at J, with 18 bases between. The CDR3 is 15 amino acids. Germline V CDR1 and CDR2: SEHNR, FQNEAQ (reference sequence). The CDR3 protein is CASRSAEGRLYGYTF. CDR3 nucleotide sequence: TGTGCCAGCAGATCGGCCGAGGGAAGGCTCTATGGCTACACCTTC.

The chain recombines TRBV5-1 with TRBJ2-1; weak D call: TRBD2 (6 bases). Germline V gene sequence: CDR1 SGHRS, CDR2 YFSETQ. Between the trimmed V and J ends, which lost 4 bases and 0 bases, there was a span of 11 bases. This CDR3 is built from 15 residues. CDR3 loop: CASSGGTVSYNEQFF. CDR3 in DNA: TGCGCCAGCAGCGGAGGGACCGTCTCCTACAATGAGCAGTTCTTC. Full variable domain (remainder filled in from reference TRBV5-1 and TRBJ2-1): KAGVTQTPRYLIKTRGQQVTLSCSPISGHRSVSWYQQTPGQGLQFLFEYFSETQRNKGNFPGRFSGRQFSNSRSEMNVSTLELGDSALYLCASSGGTVSYNEQFFGPGTRLTVL.

The chain uses TRBV29-1 and TRBJ2-7; 7 bases fit TRBD1. V lost 6 bases and J lost 2; bases outside the gene matches: 7. The germline CDR1 and CDR2 sequences are SQVTM and ANQGSEA. The CDR3 covers 13 residues. The CDR3 DNA follows: TGCAGCGTGGCCCGGGACAGTGCCTACGAGCAGTACTTC. The encoded protein is CSVARDSAYEQYF.

The CDR3 spells CATSRDQGNEQYF. The CDR3 coding sequence is TGTGCCACCAGCAGAGATCAAGGGAACGAGCAGTACTTC. The chain joins TRBV15 to TRBJ2-7, with unresolved D. The CDR3 runs 13 residues. CDR1 LNHNV and CDR2 YYDKDF come from the germline V gene (reference sequence). V was cut by 0 bases and J by 5 bases, with 8 bases left in between.

This chain joins TRBV25-1 and TRBJ1-4; 9 bases are shared with TRBD1. CDR3 size: 17 residues. In germline, CDR1 is MGHDK, CDR2 SYGVNS. The ends lost 1 base at V and 5 bases at J; junction bases unmatched: 8. The CDR3 DNA is TGTGCCAGCAGTGAATTTCGATTTGGACAGGGGAATGAAAAACTGTTTTTT. The encoded protein is CASSEFRFGQGNEKLFF. The whole variable domain, remainder taken from reference TRBV25-1 and TRBJ1-4, is EADIYQTPRYLVIGTGKKITLECSQTMGHDKMYWYQQDPGMELHLIHYSYGVNSTEKGDLSSESTVSRIRTEHFPLTLESARPSHTSQYLCASSEFRFGQGNEKLFFGSGTQLSVL.

The V call is TRBV29-1, the J call TRBJ1-5; D might be TRBD1 (5 bases). Trimming removed 5 bases at V and 2 bases at J, with 10 bases between. The CDR3 loop spans 13 amino acids. Germline CDR1 reads SQVTM; CDR2 reads ANQGSEA. The CDR3 DNA sequence: TGCAGCGTTACCCAGGGTGGCAATCAGCCCCAGCATTTT. Its protein product is CSVTQGGNQPQHF.

The chain uses TRBV19 and TRBJ1-6, with D possibly TRBD1 on 6 matching bases. Germline V gene lookup returns CDR1 LNHDA and CDR2 SQIVND (reference sequence). This CDR3 spans 16 amino acids. The germline V and J ends were trimmed by 4 bases and 7 bases, with 17 bases remaining between them. The CDR3 here is CASSSRRGGNNSPLHF. The CDR3 DNA reads TGTGCCAGTAGTAGTCGGCGAGGGGGGAACAATTCACCCCTCCACTTT.

The V gene is TRBV7-9, the J gene TRBJ2-3; 10 nucleotides match TRBD2. CDR3 length equals 16 residues. The germline CDR1 and CDR2 sequences are SEHNR and FQNEAQ (reference sequence). V gave up 5 bases and J gave up 5 bases; unmatched junction bases: 10. This CDR3 is CASSPLSGGFGDTQYF. CDR3 sequence (DNA): TGTGCCAGCAGCCCCCTTAGCGGGGGGTTCGGAGATACGCAGTATTTT.

This clone was detected a few times. The chain combines TRBV29-1 with TRBJ1-5; D remains unclear. The V and J ends lost 5 bases and 6 bases respectively, with 14 bases between them. Per germline, CDR1 SQVTM and CDR2 ANQGSEA. This CDR3 has 13 residues. Written as DNA, the CDR3 is TGCAGCGTTAGGACCTCACACGGTCAGCCCCAGCATTTT. Amino acids: CSVRTSHGQPQHF.

This chain uses TRBV7-9 with TRBJ2-7; the D is unclear. Looked up from germline, CDR1 is SEHNR and CDR2 is FQNEAQ (reference sequence). The germline V and J ends were trimmed by 2 bases and 7 bases, with 6 bases remaining between them. The CDR3 length is 11 residues. The CDR3 here is CASSLMEEQYF. The CDR3 coding sequence is TGTGCCAGCAGCTTAATGGAGGAGCAGTACTTC.